A single sample gave rise to the 4 T cell receptor beta chains below, sequenced in a study of cytomegalovirus exposure and HLA in healthy donors. PCR involved 60 Vbeta and 13 Jbeta primers. Method: immunoSEQ multiplex PCR; TCRdb's copy keeps in-frame clones and lacks some. Of about 140,000 clones in the sample, around 65% were seen once. The sequenced sample was PBMCs. The receptors here all came from a male donor in good health and CMV-seronegative.

This chain joins TRBV7-2 and TRBJ2-4; 9 nucleotides line up with TRBD1. Per germline, CDR1 SGHTA and CDR2 FQGNSA. V shed 1 base and J 12 bases; nucleotides not matched to a gene: 10. CDR3 length: 15 residues. The CDR3 loop is CASSLGLGTGSTQYF. As DNA, the CDR3 is TGTGCCAGCAGCTTAGGTCTCGGGACAGGGTCGACTCAGTACTTC.

V is TRBV6-5 and J is TRBJ1-6; 9 bases match TRBD1. The germline V gene has CDR1 MNHEY and CDR2 SVGAGI. The trim removed 4 bases at V and 10 bases at J, leaving 5 bases unmatched. The CDR3 length is 14 residues. The DNA for the CDR3 is TGTGCCAGCAGTTGGGACAGGGAGGGATCACCCCTCCACTTT. Its protein product is CASSWDREGSPLHF.

The V and J genes are TRBV5-4 and TRBJ2-7; TRBD2 is a possible D gene (5 bases). Between the trimmed V and J ends, which lost 1 base and 4 bases, there was a span of 12 bases. This CDR3 comprises 14 residues. Germline V gene lookup returns CDR1 SGHNT and CDR2 YYREEE (reference sequence). In nucleotides, the CDR3 is TGTGCCAGCAGCTTGCTAGGGCGAGGGTACGAGCAGTACTTC. Translated: CASSLLGRGYEQYF.

The V call is TRBV28, the J call TRBJ1-5; D unresolved. V shed 2 bases and J shed 7 bases, with 15 bases lying between them. Germline CDR1 reads MDHEN; CDR2 reads SYDVKM. The CDR3 has 15 amino acids. As DNA, the CDR3 is TGTGCCAGCAGTTTAACAGATACAGAGAACCAGCCCCAGCATTTT. It specifies CASSLTDTENQPQHF. Variable domain in full (rest from reference TRBV28 and TRBJ1-5): DVKVTQSSRYLVKRTGEKVFLECVQDMDHENMFWYRQDPGLGLRLIYFSYDVKMKEKGDIPEGYSVSREKKERFSLILESASTNQTSMYLCASSLTDTENQPQHFGDGTRLSIL.